One TCR beta chain is described in this entry. Its antigen is not known. The treatment was: oral pan-JAK inhibitor, 5-10 mg twice daily. Sorting separated CD4+ and CD8+ T cells out of PBMCs. These data originate in a study of CD8+ T cells in alopecia areata. Study overall: The duration of tofacitinib was 6 to 18 months, with 6 months off drug afterward.

In each case, RNA was isolated and then reverse transcribed into cDNA as the sequencing template. Sequenced by immunoSEQ multiplex PCR; TCRdb stores in-frame clones only, minus some. The repertoire holds about 180,000 clones, with around half as singletons. Points from the study as a whole: Any link of baseline CD8+ expansion to response, resting on one nonresponder, remains uncertain.

Sequenced here: CD8+ T cells sorted from blood, sampled at week 24, from a patient treated with tofacitinib. This sequence originates from a human donor with alopecia areata.

This chain's CDR3 is CASSLWDGQETQYF. CDR3 nucleotides: TGCGCCAGCAGCTTGTGGGACGGACAAGAGACCCAGTACTTC. The chain uses TRBV5-1 and TRBJ2-5, with D perhaps TRBD1 or TRBD2 (5 bases each). Germline CDR1 reads SGHRS; CDR2 reads YFSETQ. V lost 1 base and J lost 2, with 9 bases in between. This CDR3 has 14 amino acids. Full variable domain (outside the CDR3, taken from reference TRBV5-1 and TRBJ2-5): KAGVTQTPRYLIKTRGQQVTLSCSPISGHRSVSWYQQTPGQGLQFLFEYFSETQRNKGNFPGRFSGRQFSNSRSEMNVSTLELGDSALYLCASSLWDGQETQYFGPGTRLLVL.